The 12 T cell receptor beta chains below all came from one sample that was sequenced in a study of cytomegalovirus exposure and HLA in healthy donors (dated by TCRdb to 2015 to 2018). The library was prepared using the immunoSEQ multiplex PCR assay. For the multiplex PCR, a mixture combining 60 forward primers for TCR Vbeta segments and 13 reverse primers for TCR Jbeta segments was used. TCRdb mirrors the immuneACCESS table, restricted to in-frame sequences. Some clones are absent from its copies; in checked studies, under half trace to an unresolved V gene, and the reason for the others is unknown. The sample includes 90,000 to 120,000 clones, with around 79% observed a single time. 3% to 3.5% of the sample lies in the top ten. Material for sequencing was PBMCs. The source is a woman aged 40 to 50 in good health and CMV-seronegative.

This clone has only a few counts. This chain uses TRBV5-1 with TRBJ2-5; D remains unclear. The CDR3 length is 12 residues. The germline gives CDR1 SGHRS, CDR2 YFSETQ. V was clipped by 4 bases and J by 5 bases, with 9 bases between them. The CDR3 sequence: CASSPPFETQYF. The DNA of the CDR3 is TGCGCCAGCAGCCCCCCCTTTGAGACCCAGTACTTC.

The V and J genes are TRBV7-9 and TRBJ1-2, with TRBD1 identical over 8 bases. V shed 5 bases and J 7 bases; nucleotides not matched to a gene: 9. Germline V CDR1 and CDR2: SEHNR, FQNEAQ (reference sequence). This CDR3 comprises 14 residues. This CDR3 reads CASSGQTGEGGYTF. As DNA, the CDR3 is TGTGCCAGCAGCGGACAGACAGGGGAAGGTGGCTACACCTTC. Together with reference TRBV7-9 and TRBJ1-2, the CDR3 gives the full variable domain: DTGVSQNPRHKITKRGQNVTFRCDPISEHNRLYWYRQTLGQGPEFLTYFQNEAQLEKSRLLSDRFSAERPKGSFSTLEIQRTEQGDSAMYLCASSGQTGEGGYTFGSGTRLTVV.

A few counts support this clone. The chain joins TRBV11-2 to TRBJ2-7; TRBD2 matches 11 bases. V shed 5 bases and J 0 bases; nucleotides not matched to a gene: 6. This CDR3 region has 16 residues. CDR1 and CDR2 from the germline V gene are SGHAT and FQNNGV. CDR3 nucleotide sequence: TGTGCCAGCAGCCCGAGACTAGCGGGGAGCTCCTACGAGCAGTACTTC. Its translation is CASSPRLAGSSYEQYF. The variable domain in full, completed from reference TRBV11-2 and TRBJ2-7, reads EAGVAQSPRYKIIEKRQSVAFWCNPISGHATLYWYQQILGQGPKLLIQFQNNGVVDDSQLPKDRFSAERLKGVDSTLKIQPAKLEDSAVYLCASSPRLAGSSYEQYFGPGTRLTVT.

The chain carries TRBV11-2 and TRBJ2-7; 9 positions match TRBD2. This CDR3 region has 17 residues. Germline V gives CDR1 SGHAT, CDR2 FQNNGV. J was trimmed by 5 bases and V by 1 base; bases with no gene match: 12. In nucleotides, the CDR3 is TGTGCCAGCAGCTTAGGCTGGGGGGCTAGCGGGAACGACGAGCAGTACTTC. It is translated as CASSLGWGASGNDEQYF.

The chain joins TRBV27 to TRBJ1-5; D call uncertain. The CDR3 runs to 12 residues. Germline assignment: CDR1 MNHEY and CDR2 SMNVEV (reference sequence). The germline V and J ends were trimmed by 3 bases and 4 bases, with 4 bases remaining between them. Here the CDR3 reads CASSFLNQPQHF. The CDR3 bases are TGTGCCAGCAGTTTCCTGAATCAGCCCCAGCATTTT.

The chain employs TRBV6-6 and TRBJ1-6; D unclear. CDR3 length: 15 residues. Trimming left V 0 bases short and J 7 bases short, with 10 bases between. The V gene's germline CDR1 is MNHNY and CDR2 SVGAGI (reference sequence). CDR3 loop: CASSYSTAHNSPLHF. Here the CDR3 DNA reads TGTGCCAGCAGTTACTCGACTGCTCACAATTCACCCCTCCACTTT.

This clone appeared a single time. In nucleotides, the CDR3 is TGTGCCAGCAGTATAGGAAGCGGGGGGGCCGGAGATACGCAGTATTTT. Translation gives CASSIGSGGAGDTQYF. This chain uses TRBV27 with TRBJ2-3; 10 positions match TRBD2. Germline assignment: CDR1 MNHEY and CDR2 SMNVEV (reference sequence). V shed 5 bases, J shed 5 bases, and the junction held 10 bases outside the gene matches. This CDR3 comprises 16 residues.

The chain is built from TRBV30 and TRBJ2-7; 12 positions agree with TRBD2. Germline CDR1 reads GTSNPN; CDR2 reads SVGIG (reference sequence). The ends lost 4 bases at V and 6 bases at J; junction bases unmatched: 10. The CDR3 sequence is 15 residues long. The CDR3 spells CAWNHGLAGSLEQYF. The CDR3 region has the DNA TGTGCCTGGAACCACGGACTAGCGGGATCTCTCGAGCAGTACTTC.

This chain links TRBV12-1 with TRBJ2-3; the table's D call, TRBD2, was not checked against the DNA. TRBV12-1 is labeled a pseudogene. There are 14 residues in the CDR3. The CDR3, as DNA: TGTGCCAGCAGCTTTAGCGGGAGCACAGATACGCAGTATTTT. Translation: CASSFSGSTDTQYF.

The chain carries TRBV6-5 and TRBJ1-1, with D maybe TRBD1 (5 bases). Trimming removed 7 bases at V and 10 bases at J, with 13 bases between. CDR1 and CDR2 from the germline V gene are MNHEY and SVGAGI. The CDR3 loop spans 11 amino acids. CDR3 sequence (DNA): TGTGCCAGCACCAAAGACAGTGCAGCTTTCTTT. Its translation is CASTKDSAAFF.

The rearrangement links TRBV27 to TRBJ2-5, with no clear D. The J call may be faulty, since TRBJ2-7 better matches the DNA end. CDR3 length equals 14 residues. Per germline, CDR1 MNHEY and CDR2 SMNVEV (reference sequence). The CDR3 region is CASSTGTGAYEQYF. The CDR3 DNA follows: TGTGCCAGCAGTACTGGAACCGGAGCGTACGAGCAGTACTTC.

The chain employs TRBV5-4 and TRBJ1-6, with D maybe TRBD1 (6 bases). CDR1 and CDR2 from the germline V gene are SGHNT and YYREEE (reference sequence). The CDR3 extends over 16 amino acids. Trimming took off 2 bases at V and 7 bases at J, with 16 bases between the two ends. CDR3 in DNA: TGTGCCAGCAGCTTCGAACAGGCTAGGGGGAATTCACCCCTCCACTTT. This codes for CASSFEQARGNSPLHF.